This section outlines one T cell receptor beta chain sequence together with its context. The data stem from a study of blood T cell repertoires in COVID-19. Repertoires were generated with immunoSEQ multiplex PCR, while TCRdb's copy carries only in-frame clones and drops some. The sample holds about 440,000 clones, approximately 88% seen once. The CDR3 runs 15 residues. Germline values: CDR1 SGHAT, CDR2 FQNNGV. Germline trimming cut 6 bases from V and 10 bases from J; bases unmatched to any gene: 13. This chain links TRBV11-2 with TRBJ2-1; 9 bases are shared with TRBD2. This clonotype was sampled from a woman between 45 and 60 years old with COVID-19, enrolled during active disease. Material: peripheral blood. The CDR3 loop is CASRRGGGATREQFF. In DNA, the CDR3 is TGTGCCAGCAGGCGGGGCGGGGGGGCCACACGGGAGCAGTTCTTC.